The 16 T cell receptor beta chains below were found in one sample sequenced in a study of shared clonotypes between healthy human individuals (dated by TCRdb to the early 2020s). The library was made by the immunoSEQ multiplex PCR assay. Entries here come from immuneACCESS through TCRdb and include only in-frame sequences with V and J called. Some clones fail to appear in such tables; in the studies checked, an unresolved V gene covers under half of the shortfall, and the cause of the remainder is unknown. The sample table lists just under 350,000 clones, more than 60% of them with a count of one. About 10% of the sample lies in the top ten. The sequenced sample consisted of memory CD4+ T cells sorted from blood. The cell subset or site tag for this specimen amounts to: CD45RA-negative fraction. These receptors originate from a man under 40 in good health.

The chain joins TRBV4-1 to TRBJ1-6; a weak D match, TRBD1 (5 bases). The CDR3 consists of 16 residues. Germline CDR1 and CDR2: MGHRA and YSYEKL. The V end lost 5 bases, the J end lost 0 bases, and 11 bases lay between the germline ends. The CDR3 region has the DNA TGCGCCAGCAGCGGACAATTAAGCTCCTATAATTCACCCCTCCACTTT. It encodes CASSGQLSSYNSPLHF.

The V gene is TRBV7-9, the J gene TRBJ1-2, with 7 bases aligning to TRBD1. CDR1 is SEHNR, CDR2 FQNEAQ, per germline (reference sequence). With V trimmed by 5 bases and J by 8 bases, 11 bases remained unmatched. This CDR3 is 14 amino acids long. CDR3 DNA: TGTGCCAGCAGCCTAGAGACAGGGTTAGGCGGCTACACCTTC. As protein: CASSLETGLGGYTF.

V and J are TRBV11-2 and TRBJ2-4; D might be TRBD1 (5 bases). V was clipped by 5 bases and J by 7 bases, with 15 bases between them. The length of the CDR3 is 14 residues. Germline CDR1 SGHAT, CDR2 FQNNGV. DNA for the CDR3: TGTGCCAGCAGCACTCCCAGGGTTGCGAACATTCAGTACTTC. Its translation: CASSTPRVANIQYF.

The chain has TRBV28 and TRBJ2-1; the match to TRBD2 covers 10 bases. Trimming took 2 bases from V and 0 from J; bases not matched to a gene: 1. Germline loops: CDR1 MDHEN, CDR2 SYDVKM. CDR3 size: 16 residues. The CDR3 DNA is TGTGCCAGCAGTTTAGTAGCGGGGGGCTCCTACAATGAGCAGTTCTTC. Translating gives CASSLVAGGSYNEQFF.

The gene calls are TRBV13 and TRBJ2-7, with 9 positions matching TRBD2. The CDR3 covers 17 residues. V was pared by 4 bases and J by 3 bases, with 13 bases of the junction left unmatched. Per the germline V gene, CDR1 is PRHDT and CDR2 is FYEKMQ (reference sequence). This CDR3 is CASSWSGRSGRRYEQYF. The CDR3 coding sequence is TGTGCCAGCAGCTGGAGCGGGAGGTCTGGCCGCCGCTACGAGCAGTACTTC.

The table lists this clone with a few counts. V gene TRBV7-8 combines with J gene TRBJ2-7; TRBD2 matches 11 bases. The CDR3 loop spans 17 amino acids. V lost 1 base to trimming and J lost 0 bases; unmatched junction nucleotides: 5. Germline V CDR1 and CDR2: SGHVS, FQNEAQ. In nucleotides, the CDR3 is TGTGCCAGCAGCTTAGTCGGGACTAGCGGTTCCTCCTACGAGCAGTACTTC. Its protein product is CASSLVGTSGSSYEQYF.

The rearrangement joins TRBV7-2 to TRBJ1-2, with 9 bases matching TRBD1. The CDR3 has 12 residues. V shed 4 bases, J shed 6 bases, and the junction held 0 bases outside the gene matches. The V gene's germline CDR1 is SGHTA and CDR2 FQGNSA. In DNA form, the CDR3 reads TGTGCCAGCAGCTGGACAGGGGATGGCTACACCTTC. Translating gives CASSWTGDGYTF.

The J gene is TRBJ1-4, the V gene TRBV5-1, with D possibly TRBD1 on 5 matching bases. The V end was cut by 3 bases, the J end by 11 bases, with 14 bases between. Germline V gene data show CDR1 as SGHRS and CDR2 as YFSETQ. This CDR3 is 13 amino acids long. DNA of the CDR3: TGCGCCAGCAGCTCGGTCGGGGGAGAGAAACTGTTTTTT. As protein: CASSSVGGEKLFF.

Worth noting for this clone: In the same sample, other DNA sequences code for this CDR3. This CDR3 is CASSLTGNYGYTF. CDR3 sequence (DNA): TGTGCCAGCAGTTTGACAGGGAACTATGGCTACACCTTC. J is TRBJ1-2 and V is TRBV28; 7 bases are a match to TRBD1. The CDR3 consists of 13 residues. Per germline, CDR1 MDHEN and CDR2 SYDVKM. V lost 3 bases to trimming and J lost 2 bases; unmatched junction nucleotides: 0.

This clone occurred once. The chain uses TRBV6-1 and TRBJ2-1; 11 bases fit TRBD2. There are 17 residues in the CDR3. The junction had 3 bases not matched to a gene; V was cut back by 2 bases and J by 0 bases. Germline CDR1 MNHNS, CDR2 SASEGT. CDR3 loop: CASSERTSGSSYNEQFF. CDR3 bases: TGTGCCAGCAGTGAAAGAACTAGCGGGAGCTCCTACAATGAGCAGTTCTTC.

Notes on this clone: A read error may be the cause here, since a much bigger clone is one base away. The sample carries other DNA sequences with the same CDR3. The rearrangement joins TRBV30 to TRBJ1-5, with 7 bases lining up with TRBD1. J gave up 5 bases and V 1 base, and 2 bases lay outside the gene matches. From germline, CDR1 is GTSNPN and CDR2 SVGIG (reference sequence). This CDR3 has 13 amino acids. The CDR3: CAWSGQGDQPQHF. Here the CDR3 DNA reads TGTGCCTGGAGTGGACAGGGAGATCAGCCCCAGCATTTT.

This clone was picked up one time. The V call is TRBV18, the J call TRBJ2-1, with D perhaps TRBD2 (6 bases). CDR3 size: 12 residues. The germline V gene has CDR1 KGHSH and CDR2 LQKENI. V was clipped by 4 bases and J by 8 bases, with 9 bases between them. This CDR3 is CASSQTRDEQFF. The CDR3 DNA reads TGTGCCAGCTCACAGACTAGAGATGAGCAGTTCTTC.

The chain is built from TRBV18 and TRBJ2-3; D remains ambiguous. Trimming cost V 5 bases and J 3 bases, with 9 bases left between them. The CDR3 contains 13 residues. Germline CDR1 reads KGHSH; CDR2 reads LQKENI. The CDR3 loop is CASSYTVTDTQYF. The CDR3 DNA is TGTGCCAGCTCATATACAGTGACAGATACGCAGTATTTT. Using reference TRBV18 and TRBJ2-3 for the parts outside the CDR3, the full variable domain is NAGVMQNPRHLVRRRGQEARLRCSPMKGHSHVYWYRQLPEEGLKFMVYLQKENIIDESGMPKERFSAEFPKEGPSILRIQQVVRGDSAAYFCASSYTVTDTQYFGPGTRLTVL.

CDR3 nucleotides: TGCGCCAGCAGTGTAAGCGGGATTGGCAATGAGCAGTTCTTC. Its protein product is CASSVSGIGNEQFF. The chain couples TRBV10-1 to TRBJ2-1; 7 positions match TRBD2. CDR1 and CDR2 (germline): WNHNN, SYGVQD (reference sequence). The trim removed 4 bases at V and 6 bases at J, leaving 6 bases unmatched. The CDR3 consists of 14 residues.

The V and J genes are TRBV10-1 and TRBJ2-3; the match to TRBD2 covers 7 bases. The germline V gene has CDR1 WNHNN and CDR2 SYGVQD (reference sequence). This CDR3 has 12 amino acids. V trimming: 1 base; J trimming: 14 bases; junction bases outside the gene matches: 6. CDR3 DNA: TGCGCCAGCAGTGAGTTCGGACTAGTCCCGTATTTT. This sequence encodes CASSEFGLVPYF.

This clone was seen once. The CDR3 sequence is CASSLDTRRLFF. As DNA, the CDR3 is TGTGCCAGCAGTTTAGATACGCGCAGGCTGTTTTTT. The chain employs TRBV28 and TRBJ1-4; D is uncertain. V was clipped by 2 bases and J by 14 bases, with 12 bases between them. This CDR3 comprises 12 residues. Per the germline V gene, CDR1 is MDHEN and CDR2 is SYDVKM.